This entry lists 9 T cell receptor beta chains sequenced from one sample in a study of cytomegalovirus exposure and HLA in healthy donors. PCR was performed using 60 Vbeta and 13 Jbeta primers. TCRdb's table, derived via immunoSEQ multiplex PCR, lists solely in-frame clones and lacks some. The repertoire holds 100,000 to 150,000 clones, with over 15% as singletons. Material: PBMCs. The receptor source for this set is a female donor in good health and CMV-seropositive.

The rearrangement links TRBV7-9 to TRBJ1-5; tentatively, D is TRBD1 (6 bases). Trimming took 5 bases from V and 2 from J, leaving 16 bases between them. The length of the CDR3 is 16 residues. Germline V gene lookup returns CDR1 SEHNR and CDR2 FQNEAQ (reference sequence). The CDR3 reads CASSRDTLGGNQPQHF. The DNA for the CDR3 is TGTGCCAGCAGCCGGGACACCCTGGGGGGCAATCAGCCCCAGCATTTT.

The rearrangement joins TRBV7-2 to TRBJ2-5; the match to TRBD1 covers 9 bases. V was pared by 7 bases and J by 5 bases, with 5 bases of the junction left unmatched. The CDR3 loop spans 13 amino acids. Germline-derived CDR1 and CDR2 are SGHTA and FQGNSA. The CDR3 DNA reads TGTGCCAGCACCCGTGGACAGGGGGAGACCCAGTACTTC. Its protein is CASTRGQGETQYF.

There are a few counts of this clone. This chain uses TRBV9 with TRBJ2-7; weak D call: TRBD1 (7 bases). Germline V gene sequence: CDR1 SGDLS, CDR2 YYNGEE. This CDR3 region has 15 residues. V gave up 4 bases and J gave up 2 bases, with 16 bases separating them. CDR3 DNA sequence: TGTGCCAGCAGCCCCACCGGCGGGACAGCCTACGAGCAGTACTTC. It is translated as CASSPTGGTAYEQYF.

The V call is TRBV5-6, the J call TRBJ2-7, with 8 bases that match TRBD1. This CDR3 region has 15 residues. From germline, CDR1 is SGHDT and CDR2 YYEEEE. With 0 bases clipped from V and 2 bases from J, the junction kept 4 bases outside the gene matches. In DNA, the CDR3 is TGTGCCAGCAGCTTGGTTGTGACAGGGGCCTACGAGCAGTACTTC. Translated: CASSLVVTGAYEQYF.

The gene calls are TRBV27 and TRBJ1-5; D gene uncertain. Germline-derived CDR1 and CDR2 are MNHEY and SMNVEV (reference sequence). V dropped 0 bases and J dropped 0 bases, with 6 bases sitting between them. This CDR3 contains 15 residues. CDR3 nucleotide sequence: TGTGCCAGCAGTTTATCTCCCGGTAGCAATCAGCCCCAGCATTTT. Its translation is CASSLSPGSNQPQHF.

This clone was detected a few times. The genes are TRBV7-9 and TRBJ1-5, with D possibly matching TRBD1 (5 bases). With 0 bases removed from V and 4 bases from J, the gap between germline ends came to 16 bases. The CDR3 runs 17 residues. CDR1 SEHNR and CDR2 FQNEAQ come from the germline V gene (reference sequence). The CDR3 DNA sequence: TGTGCCAGCAGCTTAGCGTTGAAAGGGGCTACAAATCAGCCCCAGCATTTT. This gives the protein CASSLALKGATNQPQHF.

The chain couples TRBV30 to TRBJ2-7; maybe TRBD1 (6 bases). In germline, CDR1 is GTSNPN, CDR2 SVGIG (reference sequence). The CDR3 totals 13 residues. V lost 0 bases to trimming and J lost 8 bases, with 14 bases between them. CDR3 sequence: CAWSVQGGSQQYF. CDR3 nucleotides: TGTGCCTGGAGTGTACAAGGGGGATCACAGCAGTACTTC.

This clone was observed a few times. The chain couples TRBV30 to TRBJ2-7, with D possibly TRBD1 on 5 matching bases. CDR3 length equals 13 residues. The V gene lost 5 bases and the J gene lost 6 bases, with 17 bases spanning the gap. The V gene's germline CDR1 is GTSNPN and CDR2 SVGIG (reference sequence). The CDR3 bases are TGTGCCTGGGGGGCTGGGCAGGGCGGCGAGCAGTACTTC. Protein product: CAWGAGQGGEQYF.

Here the CDR3 DNA reads TGCGCCAGCAGCTTGGAGGGACTTGCCTACGAGCAGTACTTC. It specifies CASSLEGLAYEQYF. This rearrangement joins TRBV5-1 to TRBJ2-7; TRBD2 is a possible D gene (6 bases). Trimming shortened V by 0 bases and J by 2 bases, and 9 bases separated the two germline ends. This CDR3 has 14 amino acids. Germline CDR1 and CDR2: SGHRS and YFSETQ.